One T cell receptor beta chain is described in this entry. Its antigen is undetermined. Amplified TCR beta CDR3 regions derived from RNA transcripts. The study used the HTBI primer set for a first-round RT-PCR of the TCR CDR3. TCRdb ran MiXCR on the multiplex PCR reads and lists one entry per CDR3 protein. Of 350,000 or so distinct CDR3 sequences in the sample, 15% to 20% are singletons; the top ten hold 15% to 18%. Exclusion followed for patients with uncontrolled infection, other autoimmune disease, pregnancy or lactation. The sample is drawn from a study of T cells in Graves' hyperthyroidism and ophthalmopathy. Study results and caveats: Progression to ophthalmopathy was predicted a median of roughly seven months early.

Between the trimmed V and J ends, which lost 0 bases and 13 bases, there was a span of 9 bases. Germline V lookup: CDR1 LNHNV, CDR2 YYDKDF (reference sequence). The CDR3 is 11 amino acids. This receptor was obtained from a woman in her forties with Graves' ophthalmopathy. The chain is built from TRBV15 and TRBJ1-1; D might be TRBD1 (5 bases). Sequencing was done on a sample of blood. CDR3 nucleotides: TGTGCCACCAGCAGAGATGGGGGATTTTTCTTT. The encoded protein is CATSRDGGFFF. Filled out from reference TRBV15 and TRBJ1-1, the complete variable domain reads DAMVIQNPRYQVTQFGKPVTLSCSQTLNHNVMYWYQQKSSQAPKLLFHYYDKDFNNEADTPDNFQSRRPNTSFCFLDIRSPGLGDTAMYLCATSRDGGFFFGQGTRLTVV.